This TCR beta chain emerged from a study of blood T cell repertoires in COVID-19. Study information: Samples taken during acute and convalescent COVID-19 were collected in the United States, Italy and Spain.

In germline, CDR1 is SGHDT, CDR2 YYEEEE. V was cut by 1 base and J by 5 bases, with 10 bases left in between. The CDR3 length is 13 residues. The table came from immunoSEQ multiplex PCR; TCRdb's copy has only in-frame clones and leaves some out. This sample carries 270,000 or so clones, approximately 83% of them seen once, and the ten largest clones take roughly 14%. The chain carries TRBV5-6 and TRBJ2-7, with D possibly matching TRBD2 (5 bases). Sequencing used peripheral blood. The TCR originated in a human donor in a cohort sampled during active COVID-19. The CDR3 region is CASSLRGSDEQYF. CDR3 coding DNA: TGTGCCAGCAGCTTGCGGGGTTCCGACGAGCAGTACTTC.